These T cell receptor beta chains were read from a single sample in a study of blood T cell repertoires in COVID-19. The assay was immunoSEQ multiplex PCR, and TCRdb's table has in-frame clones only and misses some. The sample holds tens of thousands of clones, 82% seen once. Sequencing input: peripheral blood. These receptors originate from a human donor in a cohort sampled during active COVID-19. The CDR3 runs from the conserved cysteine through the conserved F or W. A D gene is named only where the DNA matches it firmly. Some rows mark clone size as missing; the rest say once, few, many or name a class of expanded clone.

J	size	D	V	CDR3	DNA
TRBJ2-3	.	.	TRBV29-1	CSVAGSRLDTQYF	TGCAGCGTTGCAGGGTCCCGTTTGGATACGCAGTATTTT
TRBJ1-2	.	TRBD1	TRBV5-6	CASSLMGDRANYGYTF	TGTGCCAGCAGCCTAATGGGGGACAGGGCTAACTATGGCTACACCTTC
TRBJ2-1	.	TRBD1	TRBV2	CASSREQGAYNEQFF	TGTGCCAGCAGTCGGGAACAGGGGGCGTACAATGAGCAGTTCTTC
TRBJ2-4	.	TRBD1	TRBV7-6	CASSLEGALYF	TGTGCCAGCAGCTTAGAGGGGGCTTTATACTTC
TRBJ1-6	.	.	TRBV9	CASSAGRGSYNSPLHF	TGTGCCAGCAGTGCCGGGAGGGGTTCCTATAATTCACCCCTCCACTTT
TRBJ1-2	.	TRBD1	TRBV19	CASSINRDRGNGYTF	TGTGCCAGTAGTATAAACCGGGACAGGGGTAATGGCTACACCTTC
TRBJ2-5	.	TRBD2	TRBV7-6	CASSSGPGLAGGTEGQETQYF	TGTGCCAGCAGCTCAGGACCGGGACTAGCGGGAGGTACTGAAGGGCAAGAGACCCAGTACTTC
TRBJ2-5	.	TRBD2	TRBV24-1	CATSKDGGSQYF	TGTGCCACCAGTAAGGACGGGGGGTCCCAGTACTTC
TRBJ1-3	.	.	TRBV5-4	CASSFGESYGNTIYF	TGTGCCAGCAGCTTCGGAGAAAGTTATGGAAACACCATATATTTT
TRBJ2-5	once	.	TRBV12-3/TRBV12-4	CASSRQLEETQYF	TGTGCCAGCAGTAGACAGCTGGAAGAGACCCAGTACTTC
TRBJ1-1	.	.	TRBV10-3	CAIRMNTEAFF	TGTGCCATCCGTATGAACACTGAAGCTTTCTTT
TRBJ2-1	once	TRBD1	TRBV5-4	CASSPDRQNEQFF	TGTGCCAGCAGCCCGGACAGGCAGAATGAGCAGTTCTTC
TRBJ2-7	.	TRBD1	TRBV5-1	CASSLDGQGAREQYF	TGCGCCAGCAGCTTGGATGGACAGGGGGCGAGGGAGCAGTACTTC
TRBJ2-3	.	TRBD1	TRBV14	CASSRGTGLRGTDTQYF	TGTGCCAGCAGCCGAGGGACAGGGCTCAGAGGCACAGATACGCAGTATTTT
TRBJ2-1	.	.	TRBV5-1	CASSPRVLADREQFF	TGCGCCAGCAGCCCCAGGGTCCTGGCGGACCGTGAGCAGTTCTTC
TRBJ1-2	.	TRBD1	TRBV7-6	CASSPLGGGQGIYGYTF	TGTGCCAGCAGCCCGTTAGGGGGGGGACAGGGGATCTATGGCTACACCTTC
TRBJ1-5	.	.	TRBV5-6	CASSLDRERINQPQHF	TGTGCCAGCAGCTTGGACAGGGAAAGGATCAATCAGCCCCAGCATTTT
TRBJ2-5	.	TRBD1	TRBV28	CASSPRIRGRRETQYF	TGTGCCAGCAGTCCCAGGATAAGGGGGCGGAGAGAGACCCAGTACTTC
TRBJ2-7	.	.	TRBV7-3	CASSLNRVSYEQYF	TGTGCCAGCAGCTTAAACAGGGTTTCCTACGAGCAGTACTTC